This entry is about one TCR beta chain. The antigen remains unidentified. At one of its ends the junction is not consistent with the germline gene, which may arise from a read error. This record belongs to a study of CD8+CD57+ T cells in acquired aplastic anemia. At the level of the study: The average for DNA from sorted CD4+ and CD8+ cells was around 3.5 ug. Healthy donors averaged around 10 million reads for CD4+ cells.

The study, taken as a whole, reports: Researchers report that 25 to 30 CD8+ CDR3 sequences appeared in both patients and controls. Simpson's diversity of CD8+ cells was not significantly different in patients compared with controls.

TCR beta VDJ and CDR3 were profiled, and genomic DNA was the template. TCRdb reprocessed the reads with MiXCR, giving one entry per CDR3 protein. The table shows about 180,000 distinct CDR3 sequences, with around half occurring only once. This clonotype originated in a human donor in good health. The sequencing input was sorted CD4+, CD8+, or CD8+CD57+ T cells (not recorded which) from PBMCs.

The CDR3 DNA follows: TGTACCAGTAGTCGTACCCTAGCGGGAGGGAGCGAGCAGTACTTC. Translated, it gives CTSSRTLAGGSEQYF. The chain recombines TRBV19 with TRBJ2-7; 12 nucleotides agree with TRBD2. The CDR3 sequence is 15 residues long. Germline CDR1 reads LNHDA; CDR2 reads SQIVND (reference sequence).